The clone carrying this TCR beta chain has a single count. In the study's own analysis: Amplifying reference gene primers gave estimates of nucleated cell counts. The data were produced by immunoSEQ multiplex PCR, yet TCRdb's version contains in-frame clones alone and is incomplete. V, J and clone size were drawn from that table, and D and trimming were deduced from the DNA. Here the sample spans about 73,000 clones, 65% to 85% being singletons. The source of the sample is a study of blood T cell repertoires in COVID-19. Study overall: COVID-19 samples, acute and convalescent, were from the United States, Italy and Spain. Sources were T cells, B-cell-depleted T cells, or PBMCs; the material itself was cDNA or gDNA.

The length of the CDR3 is 15 residues. Trimming removed 3 bases from V and 6 bases from J; junction bases left unmatched: 5. Germline V gene lookup returns CDR1 MDHEN and CDR2 SYDVKM. This sequence originates from a woman aged 60-75 years with acute or convalescent COVID-19. Specimen: peripheral blood. J is TRBJ1-1 and V is TRBV28, with 12 bases matching TRBD1. CDR3 DNA: TGTGCCAGCAGTTTTAGGGACAGGGGGCGGGCTGAAGCTTTCTTT. As protein: CASSFRDRGRAEAFF. The whole variable domain, filled in from reference TRBV28 and TRBJ1-1, reads DVKVTQSSRYLVKRTGEKVFLECVQDMDHENMFWYRQDPGLGLRLIYFSYDVKMKEKGDIPEGYSVSREKKERFSLILESASTNQTSMYLCASSFRDRGRAEAFFGQGTRLTVV.